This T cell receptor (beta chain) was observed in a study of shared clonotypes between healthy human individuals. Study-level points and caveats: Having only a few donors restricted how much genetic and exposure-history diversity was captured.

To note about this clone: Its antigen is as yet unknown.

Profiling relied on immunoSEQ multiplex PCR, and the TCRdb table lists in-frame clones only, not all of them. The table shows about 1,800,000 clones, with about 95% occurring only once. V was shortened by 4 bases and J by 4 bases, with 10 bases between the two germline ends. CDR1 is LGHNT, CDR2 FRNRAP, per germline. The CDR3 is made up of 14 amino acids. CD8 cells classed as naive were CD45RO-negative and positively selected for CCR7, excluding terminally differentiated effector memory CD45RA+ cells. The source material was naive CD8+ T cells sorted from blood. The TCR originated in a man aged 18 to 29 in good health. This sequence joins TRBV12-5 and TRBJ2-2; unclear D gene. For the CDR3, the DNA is TGTGCTAGTGGTTCAACCTCGAGCACCGGGGAGCTGTTTTTT. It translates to CASGSTSSTGELFF.